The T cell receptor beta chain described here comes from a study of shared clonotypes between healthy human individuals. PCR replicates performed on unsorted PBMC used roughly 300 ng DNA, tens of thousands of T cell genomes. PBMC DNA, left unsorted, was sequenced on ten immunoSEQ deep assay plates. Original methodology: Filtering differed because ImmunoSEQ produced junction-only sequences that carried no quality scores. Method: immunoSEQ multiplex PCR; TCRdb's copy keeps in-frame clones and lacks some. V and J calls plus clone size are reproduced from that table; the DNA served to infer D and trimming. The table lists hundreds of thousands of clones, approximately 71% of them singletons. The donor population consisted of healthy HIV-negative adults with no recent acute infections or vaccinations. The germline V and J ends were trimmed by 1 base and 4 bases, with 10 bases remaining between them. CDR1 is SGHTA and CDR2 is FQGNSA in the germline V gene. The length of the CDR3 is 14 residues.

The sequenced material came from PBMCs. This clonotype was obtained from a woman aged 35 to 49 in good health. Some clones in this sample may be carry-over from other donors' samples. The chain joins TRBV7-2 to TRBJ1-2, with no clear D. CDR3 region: CASSLEAPSYGYTF. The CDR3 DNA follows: TGTGCCAGCAGCTTAGAGGCTCCTTCCTATGGCTACACCTTC.